This paragraph covers one T cell receptor beta chain sequence. What it binds is unknown. The germline CDR1 and CDR2 sequences are MDHEN and SYDVKM. Trimming took 5 bases from V and 2 from J; bases not matched to a gene: 11. This CDR3 has 16 residues. The sample originates from a study of post-analysis software for immune sequencing data. As for the study in general: The disease courses covered relapsing-remitting, secondary progressive and progressive-relapsing multiple sclerosis.

Whole-study findings and limits: The study found TRBV5-6, TRBV5-1 and TRBV20-1 among 4 or 5 TRBV segments more frequent in patients than controls. Patients with multiple sclerosis recorded significantly lower normalized Chao1 diversity than controls, the study found. Samples made in the same batch grouped tightly together by F measure.

cDNA libraries of TCR beta carried unique molecular identifiers. T cells numbering roughly 0.95 to 10 million gave rise to roughly 0.5 million cDNA molecules. MiXCR, run by TCRdb on the PCR reads, gives a single entry per CDR3 protein. The sample lists fewer than 850,000 distinct CDR3 sequences; less than 35% were seen once. Sequencing was performed on blood. This chain joins TRBV28 and TRBJ2-5; 7 nucleotides align to TRBD2. The sequence came from a girl aged 5 to 17 with multiple sclerosis. The DNA of the CDR3 is TGTGCCAGCAGTCCTGGGAGGGCAGGTTATCAAGAGACCCAGTACTTC. Translated, it gives CASSPGRAGYQETQYF.